A selection of T cell receptor beta chains follows, all from one sample in a study of beta chain features in type 1 diabetes. Clones were read by immunoSEQ multiplex PCR, and TCRdb kept only the in-frame ones, dropping some. The table has approximately 170,000 clones, 7.5% to 8.5% seen once; the top ten hold roughly 0.46%. Material for sequencing was central memory CD4+ T cells from blood. These receptors all come from a man between 18 and 35 years old with type 1 diabetes. Both conserved end residues are part of each CDR3. D genes are given only for firm matches. Rows may omit the clone size; those that give it use once, few, many or a size class.

J gene,clone size,V gene,D gene,CDR3 protein,CDR3 DNA
TRBJ2-1,few,TRBV7-9,TRBD2,CASSSRTSGPGFAGEQFF,TGTGCCAGCAGCTCCAGGACTAGCGGGCCCGGTTTTGCCGGTGAGCAGTTCTTC
TRBJ2-3,NA,TRBV30,TRBD2,CAWSGSSGRRGDTQYF,TGTGCCTGGAGTGGTTCTAGCGGGAGGCGGGGAGATACGCAGTATTTT
TRBJ1-1,few,TRBV7-9,TRBD1,CASSGGTGGHTEAFF,TGTGCCAGCAGCGGGGGGACAGGGGGCCACACTGAAGCTTTCTTT
TRBJ2-7,NA,TRBV28,TRBD2,CASSADSSGRSYEQYF,TGTGCCAGCAGCGCGGACTCTAGCGGGAGATCTTACGAGCAGTACTTC
TRBJ2-7,NA,TRBV7-2,NA,CASSPHGGSPEQYF,TGTGCCAGCAGCCCTCATGGGGGCAGCCCCGAGCAGTACTTC
TRBJ2-1,few,TRBV5-4,NA,CASSPHIGGGEQFF,TGTGCCAGCAGCCCTCATATCGGGGGAGGTGAGCAGTTCTTC
TRBJ1-4,NA,TRBV5-1,NA,CASSLVGGANEKLFF,TGCGCCAGCAGCTTGGTGGGGGGTGCTAATGAAAAACTGTTTTTT
TRBJ2-2,NA,TRBV11-2,NA,CASSLRSSRNTGELFF,TGTGCCAGCAGCTTGCGATCTAGCAGAAACACCGGGGAGCTGTTTTTT
TRBJ2-7,few,TRBV20-1,NA,CSARGHYEQYF,TGCAGTGCTAGAGGACACTACGAGCAGTACTTC
TRBJ2-2,many,TRBV7-9,NA,CASSLSGNTGELFF,TGTGCCAGCAGCTTATCAGGGAACACCGGGGAGCTGTTTTTT
TRBJ2-3,many,TRBV30,TRBD1,CAWHRGGTDTQYF,TGTGCCTGGCACAGGGGAGGCACAGATACGCAGTATTTT
TRBJ2-7,few,TRBV13,NA,CASSLGGYEQYF,TGTGCCAGCAGCTTAGGCGGCTACGAGCAGTACTTC
TRBJ1-2,NA,TRBV28,NA,CASSFESRYGYTF,TGTGCCAGCAGTTTTGAGTCTCGGTATGGCTACACCTTC
TRBJ1-2,few,TRBV2,NA,CASKEATNYGYTF,TGTGCCAGCAAAGAAGCCACTAACTATGGCTACACCTTC
TRBJ1-2,many,TRBV30,NA,CAWSALQGYGYTF,TGTGCCTGGAGTGCCCTTCAGGGGTATGGCTACACCTTC
TRBJ2-7,NA,TRBV27,TRBD1,CASRRTGGGQYEQYF,TGTGCCAGCAGAAGAACAGGGGGTGGCCAGTACGAGCAGTACTTC
TRBJ2-5,few,TRBV5-1,NA,CASRVTVQVQETQYF,TGCGCCAGTAGAGTCACAGTACAGGTCCAAGAGACCCAGTACTTC
TRBJ1-2,few,TRBV18,TRBD1,CASSPYTQGVSYGYTF,TGTGCCAGCTCACCATATACACAGGGGGTTAGCTATGGCTACACCTTC
TRBJ2-5,few,TRBV7-2,TRBD1,CASSPRQGWETQYF,TGTGCCAGCAGCCCTCGACAGGGCTGGGAGACCCAGTACTTC
TRBJ1-1,NA,TRBV5-1,NA,CASRAGAMNTEAFF,TGCGCCAGCAGAGCAGGGGCCATGAACACTGAAGCTTTCTTT
TRBJ1-2,NA,TRBV2,TRBD1,CASSGTGGVYGYTF,TGTGCCAGCTCCGGGACAGGGGGCGTTTATGGCTACACCTTC
TRBJ1-2,few,TRBV30,TRBD1,CAWSAEQGLGNYGYTF,TGTGCCTGGAGTGCAGAACAGGGGTTAGGGAACTATGGCTACACCTTC
TRBJ2-1,few,TRBV5-6,NA,CASSPGRTIYNEQFF,TGTGCCAGCAGCCCCGGCAGGACTATCTACAATGAGCAGTTCTTC
TRBJ2-3,NA,TRBV5-4,TRBD2,CASSTPGGLADTQYF,TGTGCCAGCAGCACCCCGGGGGGGCTTGCAGATACGCAGTATTTT
TRBJ2-1,NA,TRBV18,TRBD2,CASSPLAGGPASEQFF,TGTGCCAGCTCACCTTTGGCGGGAGGGCCAGCGAGTGAGCAGTTCTTC
TRBJ2-7,few,TRBV28,TRBD2,CASRILAGGPHEQYF,TGTGCCAGCAGGATACTAGCGGGAGGGCCCCACGAGCAGTACTTC
TRBJ2-3,few,TRBV7-8,NA,CASNYNPGTYITDTQYF,TGTGCCAGCAACTACAACCCCGGGACATACATCACAGATACGCAGTATTTT
TRBJ2-7,NA,TRBV30,NA,CAWSVGPYEQYF,TGTGCCTGGAGTGTGGGGCCTTACGAGCAGTACTTC
TRBJ2-5,few,TRBV7-2,NA,CASSFARLETQYF,TGTGCCAGCAGCTTCGCTAGGCTTGAGACCCAGTACTTC
TRBJ2-3,few,TRBV7-6,NA,CASSLASVYSGSVTQYF,TGTGCCAGCAGCTTAGCGTCGGTTTATTCGGGGTCTGTTACGCAGTATTTT
TRBJ2-4,few,TRBV27,TRBD2,CASSGRVDLNIQYF,TGTGCCAGCAGCGGGAGGGTCGACCTAAACATTCAGTACTTC
TRBJ1-1,NA,TRBV4-1,TRBD1,CASSQEGQGRGTEAFF,TGCGCCAGCAGCCAAGAGGGACAGGGGAGAGGAACTGAAGCTTTCTTT
TRBJ1-1,NA,TRBV29-1,TRBD1,CSVLGTGGGTEAFF,TGCAGCGTGCTAGGGACAGGGGGGGGAACTGAAGCTTTCTTT
TRBJ2-3,NA,TRBV19,TRBD2,CASSIGTSALDTQYF,TGTGCCAGTAGTATAGGAACTAGCGCCTTAGATACGCAGTATTTT
TRBJ1-2,few,TRBV5-4,NA,CASSHPSEGWGYGYTF,TGTGCCAGCAGCCACCCCTCGGAGGGATGGGGCTATGGCTACACCTTC
TRBJ1-5,NA,TRBV30,NA,CAWSIPGNLRNQPQHF,TGTGCCTGGAGTATCCCAGGGAATCTCCGCAATCAGCCCCAGCATTTT
TRBJ2-5,NA,TRBV29-1,NA,CSVGLTGNGQETQYF,TGCAGCGTTGGCCTTACAGGGAACGGGCAAGAGACCCAGTACTTC
TRBJ2-5,NA,TRBV10-3,NA,CAAQTTPSETQYF,TGTGCCGCTCAGACTACTCCGTCAGAGACCCAGTACTTC
TRBJ2-2,NA,TRBV7-9,NA,CASSLTLGPGELFF,TGTGCCAGCAGTTTAACGTTGGGGCCCGGGGAGCTGTTTTTT
TRBJ2-7,NA,TRBV15,NA,CATSRTGREYEQYF,TGTGCCACCAGCAGGACAGGACGGGAATACGAGCAGTACTTC
TRBJ2-5,NA,TRBV29-1,TRBD2,CSVTGTSGRVETQYF,TGCAGCGTCACCGGGACTAGCGGGAGAGTGGAGACCCAGTACTTC
TRBJ1-6,NA,TRBV30,NA,CAWSVTGEGSPLHF,TGTGCCTGGAGTGTAACGGGGGAAGGTTCACCCCTCCACTTT
TRBJ1-2,few,TRBV7-9,TRBD1,CASSASGGLALHGYTF,TGTGCCAGCAGCGCATCAGGGGGCCTGGCCTTACATGGCTACACCTTC
TRBJ2-5,NA,TRBV18,TRBD1,CASSPGQGAETQYF,TGTGCCAGCTCCCCGGGACAGGGGGCAGAGACCCAGTACTTC